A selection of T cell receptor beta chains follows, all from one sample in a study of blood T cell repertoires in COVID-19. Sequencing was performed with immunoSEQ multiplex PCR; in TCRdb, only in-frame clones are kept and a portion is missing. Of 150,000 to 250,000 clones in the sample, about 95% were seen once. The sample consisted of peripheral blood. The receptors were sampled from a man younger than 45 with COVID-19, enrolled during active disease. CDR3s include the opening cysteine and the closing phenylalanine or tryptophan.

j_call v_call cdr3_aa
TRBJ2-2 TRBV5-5 CASSFRGGPPGELFF
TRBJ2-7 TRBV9 CASSDTNGYEQYF
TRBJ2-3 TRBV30 CAWKGSHTQYF
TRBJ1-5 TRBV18 CASSQGVQPQHF
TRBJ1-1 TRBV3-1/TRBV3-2 CASSQGRQGINTEAFF
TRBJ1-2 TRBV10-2 CASSAQGGGYTF
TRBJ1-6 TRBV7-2 CASSLGPGQNSPLHF
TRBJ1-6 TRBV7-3 CASRAGATGDGSPLHF
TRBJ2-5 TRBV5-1 CASSLVNYASGGAETQYF
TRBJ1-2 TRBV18 CASSPRQEGYGYTF
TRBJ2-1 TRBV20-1 CSAPVYNEQFF
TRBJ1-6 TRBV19 CASSMQGTRDSPLHF
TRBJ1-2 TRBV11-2 CASSLERQGESYTF
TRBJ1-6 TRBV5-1 CASSLLQTQNSPLHF
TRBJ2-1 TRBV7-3 CASSLNSDEQFF
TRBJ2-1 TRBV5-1 CASSRPDRGAYNEQFF
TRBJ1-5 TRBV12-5 CASGPGQGAYSNQPQHF
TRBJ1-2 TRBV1 CTGSQDQDSVNYGYTF
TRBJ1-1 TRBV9 CASSRQGRGDRNTEAFF
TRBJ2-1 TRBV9 CASSVSGSPGEGPNEQFF
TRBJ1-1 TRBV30 CAWSVRVGRMNTEAFF
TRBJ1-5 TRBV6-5 CASSYLSGNQPQHF
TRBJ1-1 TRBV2 CASSDTGTGIGDTEAFF
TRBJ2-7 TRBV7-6 CASSRGRDFGAVDEQYF
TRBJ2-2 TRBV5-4 CASSLVGGMKVGELFF
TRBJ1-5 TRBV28 CASRMGQGEAQPQHF
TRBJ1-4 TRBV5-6 CASSLSREKLFF
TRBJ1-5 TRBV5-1 CASRQTGGPNQPQHF
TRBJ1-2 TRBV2 CASSEPSYGYTF
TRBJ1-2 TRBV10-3 CAIRNTGEGYTF
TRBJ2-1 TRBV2 CASTKISRNNEQFF
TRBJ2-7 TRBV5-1 CASSLLAGGPREQYF
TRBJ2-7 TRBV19 CASSITSGAPYEQYF
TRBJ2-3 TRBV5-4 CASSSALAGHTDTQYF
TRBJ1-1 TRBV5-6 CASSLVGGYGTEAFF
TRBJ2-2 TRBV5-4 CASTEGDRGLSGELFF
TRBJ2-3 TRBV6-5 CASSYSPGVQDTQYF
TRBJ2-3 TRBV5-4 CASSPKRGELTDTQYF
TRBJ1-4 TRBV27 CASRSGANEKLFF
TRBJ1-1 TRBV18 CASSPLNRGPNEAFF
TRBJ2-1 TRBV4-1 CASSGSRSYNEQFF
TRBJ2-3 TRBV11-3 CASSNGRQGLLAQYF
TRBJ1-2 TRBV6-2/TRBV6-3 CASSSTGLDGYTF
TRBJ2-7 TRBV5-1 CASSLQGMAYEQYF
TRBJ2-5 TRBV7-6 CASSQQPGQLQETQYF
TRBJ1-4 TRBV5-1 CASSPADFNEKLFF
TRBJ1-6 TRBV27 CASRQKAGGSYNSPLHF
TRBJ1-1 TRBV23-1 CASSPPPGSNTEAFF
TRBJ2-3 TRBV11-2 CASSLEGSGADTQYF
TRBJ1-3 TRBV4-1 CASSQDGGRSSGNTIYF
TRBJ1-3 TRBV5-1 CASTPGATVSGNTIYF
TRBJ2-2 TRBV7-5 CVRSLDHAVGELFF
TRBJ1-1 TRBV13 CASSLVRGGNTEAFF
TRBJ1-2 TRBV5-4 CASSHKDRGLGYTF